The entry below describes one T cell receptor beta chain. Antigen unknown. V shed 3 bases, J shed 6 bases, and the junction held 4 bases outside the gene matches. The CDR3 covers 15 residues. Germline CDR1 reads SGHTA; CDR2 reads FQGNSA. Each CDR3 protein is one row after TCRdb ran MiXCR on the reads. This table has about half a million distinct CDR3 sequences, approximately 42% appearing once. The sample belongs to a study of T cell repertoires in cytomegalovirus infection. Background on the study: In the study, CMV epitopes included recently identified HLA-C-restricted and well-studied HLA-B-restricted ones. Through public TCR beta signatures, both CMV infection and matching HLA type were indicated.

Findings and limits, study-wide: The ex vivo response showed dominance by HLA-C-restricted CMV-specific TCR beta clonotypes. The study identified carriers of CMV plus the relevant HLA from cumulative public TCR beta family frequency.

Sequenced material: cultured PBMCs, taken from culture after CMV antigen stimulation. V usage is TRBV7-2 and J usage is TRBJ2-2, with 10 bases that match TRBD2. The sequence was collected from a human donor in good health (CMV status not recorded). Some clones in this sample may be carry-over from other donors' samples. In DNA form, the CDR3 reads TGTGCCAGCAGCTTGAATAGCGGGGGGCCCGGGGAGCTGTTTTTT. It yields the protein CASSLNSGGPGELFF.